This TCR beta chain was retrieved from a study of CD8 T cells in ankylosing spondylitis. Study conclusions and caveats: Seemingly distinctive of ankylosing spondylitis blood was a TCR beta motif formed by eight highly homologous variants.

Note on this clonotype: As yet, its antigen is unknown.

TCRdb independently ran MiXCR on the 5' RACE reads; one entry per CDR3 protein. The table lists around 890,000 distinct CDR3 sequences, 10% to 15% of them singletons. V was clipped by 5 bases and J by 6 bases, with 20 bases between them. CDR1 and CDR2 from the germline V gene are SGHTA and FQGNSA. CDR3 size: 15 residues. The receptor was derived from a male donor with ankylosing spondylitis. The V gene is TRBV7-2, the J gene TRBJ2-7; D not certain. The sample consisted of blood, either unsorted or a sorted T cell fraction (not recorded which). CDR3 DNA sequence: TGTGCCAGCAGCGTCATGGCCCAGACACCGTCCGAGCAGTACTTC. Encoded protein: CASSVMAQTPSEQYF.